This T cell receptor beta chain emerged from a study of beta chain features in type 1 diabetes. The sample holds a few counts of this clone. Germline CDR1 and CDR2: MDHEN and SYDVKM. CDR3 length: 15 amino acids. Trimming at V came to 2 bases and at J to 4 bases, leaving 1 base not matched to a gene. Expressed TCRB transcripts were sequenced because the isolated RNA had all been reverse transcribed beforehand. Profiling relied on immunoSEQ multiplex PCR, and the TCRdb table lists in-frame clones only, not all of them. The sample lists approximately 400,000 clones; about 14% were seen once. This TCR was sampled from a woman between 18 and 29 years old in good health. The sequenced material came from naive CD4+ T cells from blood. The V call is TRBV28, the J call TRBJ2-2; the match to TRBD2 covers 10 bases. CDR3 sequence: CASSLPSGSTGELFF. As DNA, the CDR3 is TGTGCCAGCAGTTTACCTAGCGGGAGCACCGGGGAGCTGTTTTTT.